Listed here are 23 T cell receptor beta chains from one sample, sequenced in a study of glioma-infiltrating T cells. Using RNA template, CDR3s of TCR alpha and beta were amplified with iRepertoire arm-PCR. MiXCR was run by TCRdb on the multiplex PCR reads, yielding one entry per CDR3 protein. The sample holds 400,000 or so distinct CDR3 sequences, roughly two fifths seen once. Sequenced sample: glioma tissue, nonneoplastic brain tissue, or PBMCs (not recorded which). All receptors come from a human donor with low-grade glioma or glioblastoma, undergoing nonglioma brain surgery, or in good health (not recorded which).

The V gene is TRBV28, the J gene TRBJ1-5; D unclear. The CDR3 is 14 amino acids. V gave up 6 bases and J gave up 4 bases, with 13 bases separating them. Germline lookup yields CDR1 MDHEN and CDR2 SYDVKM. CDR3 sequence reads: CASSLHEGNQPQHF. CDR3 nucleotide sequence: TGTGCCAGCAGCTTACACGAGGGTAATCAGCCCCAGCATTTT.

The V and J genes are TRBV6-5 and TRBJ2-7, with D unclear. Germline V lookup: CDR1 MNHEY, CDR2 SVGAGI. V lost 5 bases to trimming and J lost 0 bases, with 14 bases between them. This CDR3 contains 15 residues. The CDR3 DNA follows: TGTGCCAGCAGTGAAATGACGGCGAGCTCCTACGAGCAGTACTTC. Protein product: CASSEMTASSYEQYF.

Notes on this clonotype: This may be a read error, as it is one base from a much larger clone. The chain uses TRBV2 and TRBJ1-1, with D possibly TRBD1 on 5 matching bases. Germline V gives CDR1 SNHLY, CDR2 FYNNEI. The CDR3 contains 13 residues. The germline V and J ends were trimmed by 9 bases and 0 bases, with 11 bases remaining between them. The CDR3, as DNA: TGTGCCAGTGGGGGTGTAGTGAACACTGAAGCTTTCTTT. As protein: CASGGVVNTEAFF.

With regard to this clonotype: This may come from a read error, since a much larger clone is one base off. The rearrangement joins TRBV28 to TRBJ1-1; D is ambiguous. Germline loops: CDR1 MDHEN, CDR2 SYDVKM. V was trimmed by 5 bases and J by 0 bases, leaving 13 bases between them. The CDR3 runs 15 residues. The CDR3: CASSHHEQMNTEAFF. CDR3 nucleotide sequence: TGTGCCAGCAGTCACCACGAACAGATGAACACTGAAGCTTTCTTT.

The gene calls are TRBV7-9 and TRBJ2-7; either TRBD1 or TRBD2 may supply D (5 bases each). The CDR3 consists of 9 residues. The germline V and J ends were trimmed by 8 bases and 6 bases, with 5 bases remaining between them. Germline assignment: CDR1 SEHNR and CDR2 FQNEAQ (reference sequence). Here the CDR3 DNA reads TGTGCCAGCGGGGGCGAGCAGTACTTC. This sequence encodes CASGGEQYF.

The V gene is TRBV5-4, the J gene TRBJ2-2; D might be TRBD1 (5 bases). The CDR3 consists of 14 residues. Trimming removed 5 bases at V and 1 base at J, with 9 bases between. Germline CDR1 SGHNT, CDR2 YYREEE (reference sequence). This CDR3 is CASSSTGNTGELFF. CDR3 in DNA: TGTGCCAGCAGTTCCACAGGGAACACCGGGGAGCTGTTTTTT.

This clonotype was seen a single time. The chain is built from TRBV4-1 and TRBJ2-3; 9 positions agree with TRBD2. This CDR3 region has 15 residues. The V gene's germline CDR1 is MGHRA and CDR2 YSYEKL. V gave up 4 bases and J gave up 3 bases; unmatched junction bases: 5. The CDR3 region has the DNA TGCGCCAGCAGCCCTCTAGCGGGAAGGACAGATACGCAGTATTTT. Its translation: CASSPLAGRTDTQYF.

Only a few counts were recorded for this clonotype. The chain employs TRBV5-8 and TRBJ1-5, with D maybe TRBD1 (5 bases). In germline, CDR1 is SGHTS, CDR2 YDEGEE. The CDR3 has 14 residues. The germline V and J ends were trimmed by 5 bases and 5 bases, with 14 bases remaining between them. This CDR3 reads CASREGTHDQPQHF. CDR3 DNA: TGTGCCAGCAGGGAAGGGACCCACGATCAGCCCCAGCATTTT.

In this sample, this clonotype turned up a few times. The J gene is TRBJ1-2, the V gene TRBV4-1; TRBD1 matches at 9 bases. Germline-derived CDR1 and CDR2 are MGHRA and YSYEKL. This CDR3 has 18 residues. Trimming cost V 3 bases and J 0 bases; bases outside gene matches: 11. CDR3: CASSQGRNRGPANYGYTF. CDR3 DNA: TGCGCCAGCAGCCAGGGGCGGAACAGGGGGCCCGCTAACTATGGCTACACCTTC.

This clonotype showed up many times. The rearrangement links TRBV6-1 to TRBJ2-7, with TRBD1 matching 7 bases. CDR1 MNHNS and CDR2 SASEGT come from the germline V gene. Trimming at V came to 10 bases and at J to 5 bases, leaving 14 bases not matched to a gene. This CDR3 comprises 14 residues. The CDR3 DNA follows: TGTGCCACCAATATTCGGGACAGACCTAACGAGCAGTACTTC. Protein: CATNIRDRPNEQYF.

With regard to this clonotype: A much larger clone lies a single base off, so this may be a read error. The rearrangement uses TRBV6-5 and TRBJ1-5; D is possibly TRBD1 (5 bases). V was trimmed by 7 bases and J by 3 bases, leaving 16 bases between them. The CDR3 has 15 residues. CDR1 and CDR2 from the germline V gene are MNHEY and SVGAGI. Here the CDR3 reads CASISHDSPNQPQHF. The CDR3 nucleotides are TGTGCCAGCATTTCCCACGACAGCCCCAATCAGCCCCAGCATTTT.

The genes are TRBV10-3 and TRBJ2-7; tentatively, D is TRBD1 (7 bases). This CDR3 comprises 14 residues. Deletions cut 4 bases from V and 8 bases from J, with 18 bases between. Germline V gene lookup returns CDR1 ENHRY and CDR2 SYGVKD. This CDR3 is CAISGRGPTVKQYF. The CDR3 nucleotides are TGTGCCATCAGTGGGAGGGGGCCAACCGTGAAGCAGTACTTC.

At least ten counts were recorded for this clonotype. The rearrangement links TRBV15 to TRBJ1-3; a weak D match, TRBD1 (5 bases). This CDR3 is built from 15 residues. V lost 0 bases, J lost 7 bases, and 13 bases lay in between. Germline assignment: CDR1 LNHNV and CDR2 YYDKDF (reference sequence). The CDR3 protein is CATSRDPGRGNTIYF. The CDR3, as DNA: TGTGCCACCAGCAGAGATCCGGGACGGGGGAACACCATATATTTT. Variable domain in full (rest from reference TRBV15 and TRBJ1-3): DAMVIQNPRYQVTQFGKPVTLSCSQTLNHNVMYWYQQKSSQAPKLLFHYYDKDFNNEADTPDNFQSRRPNTSFCFLDIRSPGLGDTAMYLCATSRDPGRGNTIYFGEGSWLTVV.

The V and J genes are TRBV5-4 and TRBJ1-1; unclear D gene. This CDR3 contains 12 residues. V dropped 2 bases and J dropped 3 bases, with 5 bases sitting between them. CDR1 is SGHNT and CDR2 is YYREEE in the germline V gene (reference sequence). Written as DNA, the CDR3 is TGTGCCAGCAGCTTCTCGGACACTGAAGCTTTCTTT. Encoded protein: CASSFSDTEAFF.

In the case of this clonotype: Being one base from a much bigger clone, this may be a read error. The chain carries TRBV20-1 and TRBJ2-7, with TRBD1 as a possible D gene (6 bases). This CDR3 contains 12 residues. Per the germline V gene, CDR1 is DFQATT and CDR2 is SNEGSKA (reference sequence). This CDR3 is CIARTDTYEQYF. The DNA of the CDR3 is TGCATTGCTAGGACAGATACCTACGAGCAGTACTTC.

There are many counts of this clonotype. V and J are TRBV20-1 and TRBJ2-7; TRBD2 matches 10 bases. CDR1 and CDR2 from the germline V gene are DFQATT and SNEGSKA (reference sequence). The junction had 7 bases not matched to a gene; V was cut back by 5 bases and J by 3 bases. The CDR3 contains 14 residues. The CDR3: CSAFSGRSNYEQYF. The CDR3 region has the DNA TGCAGTGCTTTTAGCGGGAGGTCAAACTACGAGCAGTACTTC.

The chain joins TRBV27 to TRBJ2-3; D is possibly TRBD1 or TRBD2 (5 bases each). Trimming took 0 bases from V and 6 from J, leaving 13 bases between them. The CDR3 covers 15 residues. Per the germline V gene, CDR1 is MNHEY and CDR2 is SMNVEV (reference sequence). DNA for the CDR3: TGTGCCAGCAGTTTATCGTGGGGGAATCTCGATACGCAGTATTTT. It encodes CASSLSWGNLDTQYF.

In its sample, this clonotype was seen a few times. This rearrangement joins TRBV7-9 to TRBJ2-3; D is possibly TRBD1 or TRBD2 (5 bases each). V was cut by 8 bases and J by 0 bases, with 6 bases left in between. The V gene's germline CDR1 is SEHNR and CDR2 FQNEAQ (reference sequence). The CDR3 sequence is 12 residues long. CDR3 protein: CASGDSTDTQYF. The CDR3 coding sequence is TGTGCCAGCGGGGACAGCACAGATACGCAGTATTTT. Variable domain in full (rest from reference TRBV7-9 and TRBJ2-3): DTGVSQNPRHKITKRGQNVTFRCDPISEHNRLYWYRQTLGQGPEFLTYFQNEAQLEKSRLLSDRFSAERPKGSFSTLEIQRTEQGDSAMYLCASGDSTDTQYFGPGTRLTVL.

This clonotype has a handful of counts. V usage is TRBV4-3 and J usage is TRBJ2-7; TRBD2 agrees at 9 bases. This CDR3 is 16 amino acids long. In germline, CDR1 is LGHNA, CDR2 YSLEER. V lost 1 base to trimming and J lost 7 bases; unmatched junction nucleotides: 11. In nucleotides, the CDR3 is TGCGCCAGCAGCCAAGTTTTGCGGGAGGGCCCGTGGGAGCAGTACTTC. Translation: CASSQVLREGPWEQYF.

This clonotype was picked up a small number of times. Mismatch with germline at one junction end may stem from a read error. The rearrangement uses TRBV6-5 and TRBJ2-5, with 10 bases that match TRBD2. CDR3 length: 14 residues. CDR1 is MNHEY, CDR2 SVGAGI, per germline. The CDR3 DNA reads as TGTGCCAGCAGTTACCAAGCGGGAGGGGAGACCAAGTACTTC. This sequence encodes CASSYQAGGETKYF.

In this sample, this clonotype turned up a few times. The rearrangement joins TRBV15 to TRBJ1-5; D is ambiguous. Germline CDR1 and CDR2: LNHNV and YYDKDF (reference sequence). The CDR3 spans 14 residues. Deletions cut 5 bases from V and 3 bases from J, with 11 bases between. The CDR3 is CATSETLNNQPQHF. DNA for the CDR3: TGTGCCACCAGCGAAACACTAAACAATCAGCCCCAGCATTTT.

The CDR3 is CATKNYRGYEQYF. CDR3 sequence (DNA): TGTGCCACAAAGAATTACAGGGGCTACGAGCAGTACTTC. The chain recombines TRBV15 with TRBJ2-7; 7 bases map to TRBD1. Trimming at V came to 9 bases and at J to 3 bases, leaving 8 bases not matched to a gene. Per the germline V gene, CDR1 is LNHNV and CDR2 is YYDKDF (reference sequence). The CDR3 consists of 13 residues. The full variable domain, completed using reference TRBV15 and TRBJ2-7, is DAMVIQNPRYQVTQFGKPVTLSCSQTLNHNVMYWYQQKSSQAPKLLFHYYDKDFNNEADTPDNFQSRRPNTSFCFLDIRSPGLGDTAMYLCATKNYRGYEQYFGPGTRLTVT.

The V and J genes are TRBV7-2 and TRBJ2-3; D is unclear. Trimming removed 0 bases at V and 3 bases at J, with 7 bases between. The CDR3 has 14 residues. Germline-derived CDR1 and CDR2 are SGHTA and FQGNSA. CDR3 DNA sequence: TGTGCCAGCAGCTTAGCGCTCGGTACAGATACGCAGTATTTT. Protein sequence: CASSLALGTDTQYF.